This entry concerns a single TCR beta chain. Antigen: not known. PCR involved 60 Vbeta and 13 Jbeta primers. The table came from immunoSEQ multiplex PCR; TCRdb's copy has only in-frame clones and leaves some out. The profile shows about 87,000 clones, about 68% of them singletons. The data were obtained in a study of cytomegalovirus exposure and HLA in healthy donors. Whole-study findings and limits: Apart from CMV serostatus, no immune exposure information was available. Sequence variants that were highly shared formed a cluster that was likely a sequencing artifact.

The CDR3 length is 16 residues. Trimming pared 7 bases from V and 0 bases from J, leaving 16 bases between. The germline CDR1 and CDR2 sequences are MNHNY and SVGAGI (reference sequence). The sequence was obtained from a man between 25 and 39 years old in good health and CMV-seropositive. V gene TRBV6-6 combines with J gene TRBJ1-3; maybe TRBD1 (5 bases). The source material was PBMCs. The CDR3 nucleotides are TGTGCCAGCACCTCTTTTGGGGCCTCCTCTGGAAACACCATATATTTT. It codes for CASTSFGASSGNTIYF.